Below, 17 T cell receptor beta chains from the same sample are listed, as sequenced in a study of blood T cell repertoires in COVID-19. The data were produced by immunoSEQ multiplex PCR, yet TCRdb's version contains in-frame clones alone and is incomplete. This table has fewer than 400,000 clones, under 90% appearing once. The sequencing input was PBMCs or T cells enriched from blood (not recorded which). These receptors all stem from a man between 25 and 39 years old who had recovered from COVID-19.

The CDR3 coding sequence is TGTGCCAGCAGTTACGCTATGTACGAGCAGTACTTC. The encoded protein is CASSYAMYEQYF. The J gene is TRBJ2-7, the V gene TRBV6-2 or TRBV6-3, with D uncertain. The CDR3 is 12 amino acids. Germline CDR1 and CDR2: MNHEY and SVGEGT. Trimming pared 2 bases from V and 4 bases from J, leaving 6 bases between.

The chain combines TRBV6-1 with TRBJ1-1; D might be TRBD1 (5 bases). Germline CDR1 and CDR2: MNHNS and SASEGT. The CDR3 has 14 residues. Trimming stripped 2 bases from V and 3 bases from J, with 10 bases between. CDR3 loop: CASSEFRGDTEAFF. The CDR3 region has the DNA TGTGCCAGCAGTGAATTTAGGGGCGACACTGAAGCTTTCTTT.

The rearrangement links TRBV30 to TRBJ1-5, with 7 bases fitting TRBD1. CDR1 is GTSNPN, CDR2 SVGIG, per germline (reference sequence). The ends lost 2 bases at V and 4 bases at J; junction bases unmatched: 8. CDR3 length: 15 amino acids. The CDR3 DNA follows: TGTGCCTGGAGTTTGTCGAGGGACAGTAATCAGCCCCAGCATTTT. Amino acids: CAWSLSRDSNQPQHF.

The J gene is TRBJ1-3, the V gene TRBV11-2; 8 bases align to TRBD1. The trim removed 5 bases at V and 4 bases at J, leaving 7 bases unmatched. Germline loops: CDR1 SGHAT, CDR2 FQNNGV. CDR3 length: 15 residues. The CDR3 sequence: CASSPGQGRGNTIYF. The CDR3 DNA reads as TGTGCCAGCAGCCCTGGACAGGGAAGGGGAAACACCATATATTTT. Full variable domain (remainder filled in from reference TRBV11-2 and TRBJ1-3): EAGVAQSPRYKIIEKRQSVAFWCNPISGHATLYWYQQILGQGPKLLIQFQNNGVVDDSQLPKDRFSAERLKGVDSTLKIQPAKLEDSAVYLCASSPGQGRGNTIYFGEGSWLTVV.

The chain is built from TRBV7-2 and TRBJ1-2, with 10 bases matching TRBD1. The CDR3 sequence is 14 residues long. The germline CDR1 and CDR2 sequences are SGHTA and FQGNSA. The ends lost 6 bases at V and 8 bases at J; junction bases unmatched: 9. CDR3 loop: CASRPTGTGEGYTF. The CDR3 coding sequence is TGTGCCAGCAGACCCACCGGGACAGGGGAGGGCTACACCTTC. The full variable domain, its missing parts supplied by reference TRBV7-2 and TRBJ1-2, is GAGVSQSPSNKVTEKGKDVELRCDPISGHTALYWYRQSLGQGLEFLIYFQGNSAPDKSGLPSDRFSAERTGGSVSTLTIQRTQQEDSAVYLCASRPTGTGEGYTFGSGTRLTVV.

Here the CDR3 DNA reads TGTGCCAGCGAGGACAGGGTCGAGTCTGGCAATCAGCCCCAGCATTTT. Translation: CASEDRVESGNQPQHF. The chain uses TRBV21-1 and TRBJ1-5; TRBD1 was called by the table and not checked on the DNA. TRBV21-1 represents a pseudogene. CDR3 length: 16 residues.

V is TRBV7-9 and J is TRBJ1-1; a weak D match, TRBD1 (5 bases). Germline V lookup: CDR1 SEHNR, CDR2 FQNEAQ (reference sequence). The CDR3 length is 15 residues. Trimming removed 2 bases from V and 5 bases from J, with 15 bases in between. The CDR3 protein is CASSLSLTGLTEAFF. The CDR3 DNA sequence: TGTGCCAGCAGCTTATCCCTAACAGGATTGACTGAAGCTTTCTTT.

V and J are TRBV5-1 and TRBJ2-7; TRBD2 agrees at 11 bases. V lost 4 bases to trimming and J lost 4 bases; unmatched junction nucleotides: 7. Germline V gene lookup returns CDR1 SGHRS and CDR2 YFSETQ. This CDR3 is 15 amino acids long. CDR3 amino acids: CASSVTSGSGYEQYF. The CDR3 nucleotides are TGCGCCAGCAGCGTAACTAGCGGGAGTGGATACGAGCAGTACTTC.

The gene calls are TRBV6-4 and TRBJ2-1; TRBD1 matches 9 bases. Unmatched junction bases numbered 10, after V lost 5 bases and J lost 8 bases. Germline assignment: CDR1 MRHNA and CDR2 SNTAGT. The CDR3 consists of 15 residues. CDR3 DNA sequence: TGTGCCAGCAGTAAAGATACAGGGGGCTCGTATGAGCAGTTCTTC. Protein: CASSKDTGGSYEQFF.

V is TRBV2 and J is TRBJ2-7; 9 bases line up with TRBD1. The CDR3 runs to 12 residues. Germline trimming cut 7 bases from V and 9 bases from J; bases unmatched to any gene: 7. The germline V gene has CDR1 SNHLY and CDR2 FYNNEI. CDR3 amino acids: CASTPDRGGQYF. CDR3 sequence (DNA): TGTGCCAGCACCCCGGACAGGGGAGGGCAGTACTTC.

DNA of the CDR3: TGTGCCAGCAGTGGGAGCCTCCAAGAGACCCAGTACTTC. Protein product: CASSGSLQETQYF. The genes are TRBV27 and TRBJ2-5; possibly TRBD2 for D (5 bases). With 5 bases removed from V and 1 base from J, the gap between germline ends came to 8 bases. Germline-derived CDR1 and CDR2 are MNHEY and SMNVEV (reference sequence). The CDR3 is 13 amino acids.

The chain uses TRBV6-5 and TRBJ1-1; no firm D call. The CDR3 contains 15 residues. Trimming pared 5 bases from V and 3 bases from J, leaving 16 bases between. Looked up from germline, CDR1 is MNHEY and CDR2 is SVGAGI. The CDR3 reads CASSLHQSSDTEAFF. The CDR3 bases are TGTGCCAGCAGTCTTCACCAGAGCAGCGACACTGAAGCTTTCTTT.

The chain has TRBV24-1 and TRBJ1-2, with TRBD1 identical over 8 bases. The germline V gene has CDR1 KGHDR and CDR2 SFDVKD. Germline trimming cut 4 bases from V and 8 bases from J; bases unmatched to any gene: 8. The CDR3 is made up of 14 amino acids. CDR3 bases: TGTGCCACCAGTGAGCGGACAGGGAGTCAGGGCTACACCTTC. It yields the protein CATSERTGSQGYTF.

Of note for this clone: One end of the junction is discordant with germline, which a read error may explain. The V call is TRBV6-5, the J call TRBJ2-3; 9 bases fit TRBD1. This CDR3 is 13 amino acids long. Germline-derived CDR1 and CDR2 are MNHEY and SVGAGI. The CDR3 reads CASSPNGPGQGLF. The CDR3 DNA is TGTGCCAGCAGTCCAAATGGTCCGGGACAGGGACTTTTT.

This clone is a singleton in its sample. The chain joins TRBV5-1 to TRBJ1-2; 8 positions match TRBD1. The V segment lost 2 bases and the J segment 2 bases; nucleotides outside the gene matches: 8. This CDR3 has 16 amino acids. The V gene's germline CDR1 is SGHRS and CDR2 YFSETQ. CDR3 nucleotides: TGCGCCAGCAGCTTACCACAGGGGGAGATAAACTATGGCTACACCTTC. It codes for CASSLPQGEINYGYTF.

Only one count was recorded for this clone. The V and J genes are TRBV9 and TRBJ2-3, with D unresolved. CDR1 is SGDLS and CDR2 is YYNGEE in the germline V gene. The CDR3 is made up of 13 amino acids. Trimming removed 5 bases at V and 8 bases at J, with 15 bases between. CDR3 in amino acids: CASRRVILGTQYF. The DNA of the CDR3 is TGTGCCAGCAGACGCGTTATACTTGGTACGCAGTATTTT.

This chain connects TRBV4-1 to TRBJ2-3, with 12 bases lining up with TRBD2. The CDR3 consists of 19 residues. Germline CDR1 MGHRA, CDR2 YSYEKL. V lost 0 bases and J lost 6; bases outside the gene matches: 13. CDR3 sequence (DNA): TGCGCCAGCAGCCAAGAGGACCTAGCGGGGGGGACCACCCTTGATACGCAGTATTTT. Its translation is CASSQEDLAGGTTLDTQYF.